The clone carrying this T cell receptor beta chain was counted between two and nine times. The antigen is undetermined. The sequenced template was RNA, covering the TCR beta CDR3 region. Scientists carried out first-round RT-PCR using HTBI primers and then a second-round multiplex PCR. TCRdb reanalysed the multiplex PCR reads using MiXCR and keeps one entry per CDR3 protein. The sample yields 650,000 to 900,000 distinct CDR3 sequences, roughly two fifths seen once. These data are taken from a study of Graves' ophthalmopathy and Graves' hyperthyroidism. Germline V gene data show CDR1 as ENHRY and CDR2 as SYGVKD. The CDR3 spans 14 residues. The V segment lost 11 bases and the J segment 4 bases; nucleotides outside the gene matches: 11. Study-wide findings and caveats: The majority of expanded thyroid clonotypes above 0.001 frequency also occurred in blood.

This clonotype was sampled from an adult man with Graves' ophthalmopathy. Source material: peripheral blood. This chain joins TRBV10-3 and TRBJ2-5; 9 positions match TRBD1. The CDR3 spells CAWSGTGPGETQYF. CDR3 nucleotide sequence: TGTGCCTGGAGTGGGACAGGGCCAGGAGAGACCCAGTACTTC.